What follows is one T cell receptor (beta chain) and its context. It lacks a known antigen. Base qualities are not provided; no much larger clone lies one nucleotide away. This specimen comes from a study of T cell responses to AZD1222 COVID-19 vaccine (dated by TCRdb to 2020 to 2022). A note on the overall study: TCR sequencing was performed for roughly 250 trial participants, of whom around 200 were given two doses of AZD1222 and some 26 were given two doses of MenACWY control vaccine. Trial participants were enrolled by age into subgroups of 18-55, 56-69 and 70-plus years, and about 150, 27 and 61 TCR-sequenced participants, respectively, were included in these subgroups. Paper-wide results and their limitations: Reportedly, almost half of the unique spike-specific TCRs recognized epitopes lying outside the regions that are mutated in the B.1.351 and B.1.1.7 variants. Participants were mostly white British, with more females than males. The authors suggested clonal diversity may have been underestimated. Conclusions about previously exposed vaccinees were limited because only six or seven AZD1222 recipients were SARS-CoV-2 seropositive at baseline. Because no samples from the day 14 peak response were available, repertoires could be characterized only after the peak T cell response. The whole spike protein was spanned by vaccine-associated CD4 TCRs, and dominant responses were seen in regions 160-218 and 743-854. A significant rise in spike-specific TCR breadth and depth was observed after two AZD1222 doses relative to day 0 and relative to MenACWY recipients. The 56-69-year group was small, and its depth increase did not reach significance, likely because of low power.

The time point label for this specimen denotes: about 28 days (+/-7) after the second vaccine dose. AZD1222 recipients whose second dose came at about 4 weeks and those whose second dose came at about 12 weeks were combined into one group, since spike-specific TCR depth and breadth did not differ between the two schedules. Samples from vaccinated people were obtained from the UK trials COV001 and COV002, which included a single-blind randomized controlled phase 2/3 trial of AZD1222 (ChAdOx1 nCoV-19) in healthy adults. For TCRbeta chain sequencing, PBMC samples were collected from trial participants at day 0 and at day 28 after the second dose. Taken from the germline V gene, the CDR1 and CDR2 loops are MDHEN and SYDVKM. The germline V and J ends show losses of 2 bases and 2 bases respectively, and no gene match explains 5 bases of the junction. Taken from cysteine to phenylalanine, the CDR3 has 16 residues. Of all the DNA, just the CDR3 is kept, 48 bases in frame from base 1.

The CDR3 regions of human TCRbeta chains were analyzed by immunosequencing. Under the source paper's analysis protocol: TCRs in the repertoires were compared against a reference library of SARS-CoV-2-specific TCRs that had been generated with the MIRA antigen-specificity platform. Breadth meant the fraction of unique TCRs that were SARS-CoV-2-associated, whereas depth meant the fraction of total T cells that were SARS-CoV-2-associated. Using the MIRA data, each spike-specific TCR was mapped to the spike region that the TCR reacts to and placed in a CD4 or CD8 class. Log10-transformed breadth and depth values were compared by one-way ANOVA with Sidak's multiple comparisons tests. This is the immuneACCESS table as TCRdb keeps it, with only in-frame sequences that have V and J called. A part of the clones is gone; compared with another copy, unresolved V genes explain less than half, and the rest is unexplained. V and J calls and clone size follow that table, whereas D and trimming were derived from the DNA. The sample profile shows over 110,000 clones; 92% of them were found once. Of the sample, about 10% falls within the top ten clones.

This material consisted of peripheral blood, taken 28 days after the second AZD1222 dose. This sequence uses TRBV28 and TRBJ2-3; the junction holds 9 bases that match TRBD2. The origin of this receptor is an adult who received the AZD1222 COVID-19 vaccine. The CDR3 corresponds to CASSLRAGGVTDTQYF. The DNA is TGTGCCAGCAGTTTACGAGCGGGGGGCGTCACAGATACGCAGTATTTT.